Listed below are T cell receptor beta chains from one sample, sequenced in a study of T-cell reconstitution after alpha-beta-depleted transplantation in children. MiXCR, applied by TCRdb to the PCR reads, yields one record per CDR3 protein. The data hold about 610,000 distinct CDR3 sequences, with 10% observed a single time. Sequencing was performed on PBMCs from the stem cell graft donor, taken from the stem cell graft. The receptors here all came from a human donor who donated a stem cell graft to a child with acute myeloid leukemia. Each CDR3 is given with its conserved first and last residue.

cdr3_aa: CASCQVPSYEQYF
j_call: TRBJ2-7
v_call: TRBV7-2

cdr3_aa: CASSHWRSTGELFF
j_call: TRBJ2-2
v_call: TRBV3-1

cdr3_aa: CASSRTGFTDTQYF
j_call: TRBJ2-3
v_call: TRBV11-2

cdr3_aa: CASSVEGISDTQYF
j_call: TRBJ2-3
v_call: TRBV2

cdr3_aa: CASSSRPGQTLTKRNEKLFF
j_call: TRBJ1-4
v_call: TRBV5-1

cdr3_aa: CSARTGTGRSPLHF
j_call: TRBJ1-6
v_call: TRBV20-1

cdr3_aa: CSAAGLAGGHEQFF
j_call: TRBJ2-1
v_call: TRBV20-1

cdr3_aa: CASSRGGRGDYNEQFF
j_call: TRBJ2-1
v_call: TRBV27

cdr3_aa: CASSYGGAWTDTQYF
j_call: TRBJ2-3
v_call: TRBV5-1

cdr3_aa: CASSKTGGAGGELFF
j_call: TRBJ2-2
v_call: TRBV6-1

cdr3_aa: CASSEGATQLNQPQHF
j_call: TRBJ1-5
v_call: TRBV6-1

cdr3_aa: CSATSDRTGTSGISTQYF
j_call: TRBJ2-3
v_call: TRBV20-1

cdr3_aa: CASRPQPEGYTF
j_call: TRBJ1-2
v_call: TRBV6-6

cdr3_aa: CASSLGLAGGYSEQFF
j_call: TRBJ2-1
v_call: TRBV12-3/TRBV12-4

cdr3_aa: CASSLGSSYTDTQYF
j_call: TRBJ2-3
v_call: TRBV7-6

cdr3_aa: CASLRGTGVTDTQYF
j_call: TRBJ2-3
v_call: TRBV12-3/TRBV12-4

cdr3_aa: CSASMTSGSSDTQYF
j_call: TRBJ2-3
v_call: TRBV20-1

cdr3_aa: CASSSPTVGETQYF
j_call: TRBJ2-5
v_call: TRBV28

cdr3_aa: CASSVKGADYGYTF
j_call: TRBJ1-2
v_call: TRBV27

cdr3_aa: CASSRRQGSYEQYF
j_call: TRBJ2-7
v_call: TRBV12-3/TRBV12-4

cdr3_aa: CASSYRSGPPYEQYF
j_call: TRBJ2-7
v_call: TRBV5-1

cdr3_aa: CSARGMGDEKLFF
j_call: TRBJ1-4
v_call: TRBV20-1

cdr3_aa: CSVDYNGQHTEAFF
j_call: TRBJ1-1
v_call: TRBV29-1

cdr3_aa: CAREQGRTGELFF
j_call: TRBJ2-2
v_call: TRBV2

cdr3_aa: CASSVVGLAPYEQYF
j_call: TRBJ2-7
v_call: TRBV6-2/TRBV6-3

cdr3_aa: CSVEWASDPYNEQFF
j_call: TRBJ2-1
v_call: TRBV29-1

cdr3_aa: CASSPARQGGGELFF
j_call: TRBJ2-2
v_call: TRBV5-1

cdr3_aa: CSAREWTGEQFF
j_call: TRBJ2-1
v_call: TRBV20-1

cdr3_aa: CASSLSAKIYEQYF
j_call: TRBJ2-7
v_call: TRBV27

cdr3_aa: CATSRDLAATGELFF
j_call: TRBJ2-2
v_call: TRBV15

cdr3_aa: CASSPPGAVYEQYF
j_call: TRBJ2-7
v_call: TRBV7-2

cdr3_aa: CASSLGSQNTEAFF
j_call: TRBJ1-1
v_call: TRBV5-1

cdr3_aa: CSAEGQSIGELFF
j_call: TRBJ2-2
v_call: TRBV29-1

cdr3_aa: CASSPTSGRTDTQYF
j_call: TRBJ2-3
v_call: TRBV4-1

cdr3_aa: CASSDRQSSYEQYF
j_call: TRBJ2-7
v_call: TRBV3-1

cdr3_aa: CASSLGAGDDTQYF
j_call: TRBJ2-3
v_call: TRBV7-2

cdr3_aa: CASSGPGTGGVVQYF
j_call: TRBJ2-7
v_call: TRBV5-1

cdr3_aa: CASSSRDRTNTEAFF
j_call: TRBJ1-1
v_call: TRBV28

cdr3_aa: CSATNIAGSSTDTQYF
j_call: TRBJ2-3
v_call: TRBV20-1

cdr3_aa: CSARWRAYNEQFF
j_call: TRBJ2-1
v_call: TRBV20-1

cdr3_aa: CASSSEPVVYEQYF
j_call: TRBJ2-7
v_call: TRBV5-1

cdr3_aa: CASSLAAGSHYGYTF
j_call: TRBJ1-2
v_call: TRBV5-1

cdr3_aa: CASSLRQNVGGFQYF
j_call: TRBJ2-5
v_call: TRBV5-1

cdr3_aa: CASSTGTSGPTDTQYF
j_call: TRBJ2-3
v_call: TRBV5-4

cdr3_aa: CASSSSQIDRPYEQYF
j_call: TRBJ2-7
v_call: TRBV5-1

cdr3_aa: CASSLWSRFTGELFF
j_call: TRBJ2-2
v_call: TRBV6-1

cdr3_aa: CATGASGSNEQFF
j_call: TRBJ2-1
v_call: TRBV15

cdr3_aa: CSARDRGLGETQYF
j_call: TRBJ2-5
v_call: TRBV20-1

cdr3_aa: CSVTGTAYNEQFF
j_call: TRBJ2-1
v_call: TRBV29-1

cdr3_aa: CASSPDSSSTYEQYF
j_call: TRBJ2-7
v_call: TRBV7-2

cdr3_aa: CAWSPGPPYEQYF
j_call: TRBJ2-7
v_call: TRBV30

cdr3_aa: CASSLTSGLGVDTQYF
j_call: TRBJ2-3
v_call: TRBV7-2

cdr3_aa: CASSLSGTMREKLFF
j_call: TRBJ1-4
v_call: TRBV7-2